This is a list of T cell receptor beta chains from one sample in a study of early T cells in non-severe SARS-CoV-2 infection. TCRdb analysed the 5' RACE reads with MiXCR anew, one entry per CDR3 protein. The table has over 85,000 distinct CDR3 sequences, roughly 15% seen once. Material for sequencing was whole blood. Receptors originate from an adult who was a healthcare worker with PCR-confirmed SARS-CoV-2 infection or an uninfected control (not recorded which). Both conserved end residues are part of each CDR3. D genes are given only for firm matches. Clone size is stated in some rows and not others, as once, few, many or a class when expanded.

CDR3aa: CASSLDYGYTF
CDR3nt: TGTGCCAGCAGTTTAGACTATGGCTACACCTTC
j_gene: TRBJ1-2
d_gene: NA
abundance: NA
v_gene: TRBV28

CDR3aa: CASMGTENTGELFF
CDR3nt: TGTGCCAGCATGGGGACAGAGAACACCGGGGAGCTGTTTTTT
j_gene: TRBJ2-2
d_gene: TRBD1
abundance: many
v_gene: TRBV2

CDR3aa: CASSDEGHEQFF
CDR3nt: TGTGCCAGCAGCGATGAGGGACATGAGCAGTTCTTC
j_gene: TRBJ2-1
d_gene: NA
abundance: NA
v_gene: TRBV27

CDR3aa: CASNPPNRGINEQYF
CDR3nt: TGTGCCAGCAACCCACCGAACAGGGGTATCAACGAGCAGTACTTC
j_gene: TRBJ2-7
d_gene: TRBD1
abundance: few
v_gene: TRBV28

CDR3aa: CSVHRGDTEAFF
CDR3nt: TGCAGCGTTCACAGGGGAGACACTGAAGCTTTCTTT
j_gene: TRBJ1-1
d_gene: TRBD1
abundance: few
v_gene: TRBV29-1

CDR3aa: CSYLMNTEAFF
CDR3nt: TGCAGCTATCTTATGAACACTGAAGCTTTCTTT
j_gene: TRBJ1-1
d_gene: NA
abundance: NA
v_gene: TRBV29-1

CDR3aa: CASSLVGTAYGYTF
CDR3nt: TGTGCCAGCAGCTTGGTCGGGACGGCCTATGGCTACACCTTC
j_gene: TRBJ1-2
d_gene: NA
abundance: NA
v_gene: TRBV7-2

CDR3aa: CATRAQGSNQPQHF
CDR3nt: TGTGCCACCAGGGCGCAGGGGAGCAATCAGCCCCAGCATTTT
j_gene: TRBJ1-5
d_gene: NA
abundance: NA
v_gene: TRBV15

CDR3aa: CASGLQGWRYGYTF
CDR3nt: TGTGCTAGTGGTCTACAGGGGTGGAGATATGGCTACACCTTC
j_gene: TRBJ1-2
d_gene: TRBD1
abundance: few
v_gene: TRBV12-5

CDR3aa: CASMNSLEVKLFF
CDR3nt: TGTGCCAGCATGAACAGCCTTGAAGTAAAACTGTTTTTT
j_gene: TRBJ1-4
d_gene: NA
abundance: few
v_gene: TRBV6-1

CDR3aa: CASSWGTGDKKLFF
CDR3nt: TGTGCCAGCAGTTGGGGAACAGGGGACAAAAAACTGTTTTTT
j_gene: TRBJ1-4
d_gene: TRBD1
abundance: few
v_gene: TRBV12-3/TRBV12-4

CDR3aa: CASRGFDEQYF
CDR3nt: TGTGCCAGCAGAGGATTTGACGAGCAGTACTTC
j_gene: TRBJ2-7
d_gene: NA
abundance: few
v_gene: TRBV16

CDR3aa: CASSRLNQPQHF
CDR3nt: TGTGCCAGCAGTCGCCTGAACCAGCCCCAGCATTTT
j_gene: TRBJ1-5
d_gene: NA
abundance: few
v_gene: TRBV6-2/TRBV6-3

CDR3aa: CASSQAVLAGGHHEQYF
CDR3nt: TGTGCCAGCAGCCAAGCCGTCCTAGCGGGAGGGCATCACGAGCAGTACTTC
j_gene: TRBJ2-7
d_gene: TRBD2
abundance: few
v_gene: TRBV14

CDR3aa: CASSQLMRFYNEQFF
CDR3nt: TGTGCCAGCAGCCAACTTATGAGATTTTACAATGAGCAGTTCTTC
j_gene: TRBJ2-1
d_gene: NA
abundance: few
v_gene: TRBV3-1

CDR3aa: CASSVSGTPREQYF
CDR3nt: TGTGCCAGCAGCGTAAGCGGGACGCCCAGAGAGCAGTACTTC
j_gene: TRBJ2-7
d_gene: TRBD2
abundance: many
v_gene: TRBV9

CDR3aa: CSASTRNQILRTDTQYF
CDR3nt: TGCAGTGCTTCGACTAGAAATCAGATCTTGAGGACAGATACGCAGTATTTT
j_gene: TRBJ2-3
d_gene: NA
abundance: NA
v_gene: TRBV20-1

CDR3aa: CASSLRSAYNEQFF
CDR3nt: TGTGCCAGCAGTTTGCGGAGCGCGTACAATGAGCAGTTCTTC
j_gene: TRBJ2-1
d_gene: NA
abundance: many
v_gene: TRBV28

CDR3aa: CASKVGPGNTIYF
CDR3nt: TGCGCCAGCAAGGTTGGCCCTGGAAACACCATATATTTT
j_gene: TRBJ1-3
d_gene: NA
abundance: NA
v_gene: TRBV10-2

CDR3aa: CATSRGPTSYEQYF
CDR3nt: TGTGCCACATCTAGGGGGCCAACATCTTACGAGCAGTACTTC
j_gene: TRBJ2-7
d_gene: TRBD1
abundance: many
v_gene: TRBV6-1

CDR3aa: CASSYEGGTDTQYF
CDR3nt: TGTGCCAGCAGTTACGAAGGTGGCACAGATACGCAGTATTTT
j_gene: TRBJ2-3
d_gene: NA
abundance: few
v_gene: TRBV6-5

CDR3aa: CASSPRTGMGEKLFF
CDR3nt: TGTGCCAGCAGCCCGCGGACAGGGATGGGTGAAAAACTGTTTTTT
j_gene: TRBJ1-4
d_gene: TRBD1
abundance: few
v_gene: TRBV5-4

CDR3aa: CASSLMGPHTGELFF
CDR3nt: TGTGCCAGCAGCTTAATGGGGCCGCACACCGGGGAGCTGTTTTTT
j_gene: TRBJ2-2
d_gene: NA
abundance: NA
v_gene: TRBV11-2

CDR3aa: CASSLQTGTDTQYF
CDR3nt: TGTGCCAGCAGTCTCCAGACAGGGACAGATACGCAGTATTTT
j_gene: TRBJ2-3
d_gene: TRBD1
abundance: NA
v_gene: TRBV12-3/TRBV12-4

CDR3aa: CAASGRGDTQYF
CDR3nt: TGTGCCGCTTCCGGACGGGGAGATACGCAGTATTTT
j_gene: TRBJ2-3
d_gene: NA
abundance: NA
v_gene: TRBV7-9

CDR3aa: CASSWASGNYEQYF
CDR3nt: TGTGCCAGCAGTTGGGCTAGCGGGAACTACGAGCAGTACTTC
j_gene: TRBJ2-7
d_gene: TRBD2
abundance: few
v_gene: TRBV27

CDR3aa: CASSLGASGGKTDTQYF
CDR3nt: TGTGCCAGCAGCTTGGGGGCTAGCGGGGGAAAGACAGATACGCAGTATTTT
j_gene: TRBJ2-3
d_gene: TRBD2
abundance: many
v_gene: TRBV7-9

CDR3aa: CSARERRAGEVYNEQFF
CDR3nt: TGCAGTGCTAGAGAGCGGAGGGCAGGGGAGGTCTACAATGAGCAGTTCTTC
j_gene: TRBJ2-1
d_gene: NA
abundance: NA
v_gene: TRBV20-1

CDR3aa: CASSSPTGASYNEQFF
CDR3nt: TGTGCCAGCAGTTCCCCGACAGGGGCCTCCTACAATGAGCAGTTCTTC
j_gene: TRBJ2-1
d_gene: TRBD1
abundance: NA
v_gene: TRBV27

CDR3aa: CASSYGQAVYRDGELFF
CDR3nt: TGTGCCAGCAGTTACGGACAAGCCGTTTATAGGGACGGGGAGCTGTTTTTT
j_gene: TRBJ2-2
d_gene: NA
abundance: NA
v_gene: TRBV6-2/TRBV6-3

CDR3aa: CASSLGTGGEQYF
CDR3nt: TGTGCCAGCAGCTTAGGGACAGGGGGTGAGCAGTACTTC
j_gene: TRBJ2-7
d_gene: TRBD1
abundance: many
v_gene: TRBV11-3

CDR3aa: CASAGLHSSYNEQFF
CDR3nt: TGTGCCAGTGCGGGACTCCATAGCTCCTACAATGAGCAGTTCTTC
j_gene: TRBJ2-1
d_gene: NA
abundance: few
v_gene: TRBV19

CDR3aa: CASRAIQDPNSPLHF
CDR3nt: TGTGCCAGCAGGGCAATCCAGGATCCAAATTCACCCCTCCACTTT
j_gene: TRBJ1-6
d_gene: NA
abundance: many
v_gene: TRBV12-3/TRBV12-4

CDR3aa: CATRNTRRAPYEQYF
CDR3nt: TGTGCCACCCGGAACACCAGGCGAGCCCCCTACGAGCAGTACTTC
j_gene: TRBJ2-7
d_gene: NA
abundance: NA
v_gene: TRBV19

CDR3aa: CASSPKGGTYNEQFF
CDR3nt: TGTGCCAGCAGCCCAAAGGGTGGGACATACAATGAGCAGTTCTTC
j_gene: TRBJ2-1
d_gene: NA
abundance: many
v_gene: TRBV7-9

CDR3aa: CSAWTRRRSYNEQFF
CDR3nt: TGCAGTGCTTGGACTCGACGAAGGTCCTACAATGAGCAGTTCTTC
j_gene: TRBJ2-1
d_gene: NA
abundance: NA
v_gene: TRBV20-1

CDR3aa: CSARASSTDTQYF
CDR3nt: TGCAGTGCTCGGGCCTCGAGCACAGATACGCAGTATTTT
j_gene: TRBJ2-3
d_gene: NA
abundance: NA
v_gene: TRBV20-1

CDR3aa: CASGRDLNTEAFF
CDR3nt: TGTGCCAGCGGCCGGGACCTTAACACTGAAGCTTTCTTT
j_gene: TRBJ1-1
d_gene: NA
abundance: NA
v_gene: TRBV9

CDR3aa: CASSLGSNTEAFF
CDR3nt: TGTGCCAGCAGTTTAGGCAGTAACACTGAAGCTTTCTTT
j_gene: TRBJ1-1
d_gene: NA
abundance: many
v_gene: TRBV5-1

CDR3aa: CASSFWTGTSYEQYF
CDR3nt: TGCGCCAGCAGCTTTTGGACAGGAACTTCCTACGAGCAGTACTTC
j_gene: TRBJ2-7
d_gene: TRBD1
abundance: NA
v_gene: TRBV5-1

CDR3aa: CSVSGLDYTDTQYF
CDR3nt: TGCAGCGTCTCAGGACTAGACTACACAGATACGCAGTATTTT
j_gene: TRBJ2-3
d_gene: TRBD2
abundance: NA
v_gene: TRBV29-1

CDR3aa: CASSIERMWNQPQHF
CDR3nt: TGTGCCAGTAGTATTGAGCGGATGTGGAATCAGCCCCAGCATTTT
j_gene: TRBJ1-5
d_gene: NA
abundance: few
v_gene: TRBV19

CDR3aa: CASSYGEKKGEAFF
CDR3nt: TGTGCCAGCAGTTATGGGGAAAAGAAGGGGGAGGCTTTCTTT
j_gene: TRBJ1-1
d_gene: NA
abundance: few
v_gene: TRBV6-6

CDR3aa: CASSSAGLGNTIYF
CDR3nt: TGTGCCAGCAGTTCTGCAGGGCTCGGAAACACCATATATTTT
j_gene: TRBJ1-3
d_gene: NA
abundance: NA
v_gene: TRBV28

CDR3aa: CASSRKNTEAFF
CDR3nt: TGTGCCAGCAGCCGAAAGAACACTGAAGCTTTCTTT
j_gene: TRBJ1-1
d_gene: NA
abundance: NA
v_gene: TRBV5-5

CDR3aa: CASNPRPDRVGEQYF
CDR3nt: TGTGCCAGCAATCCAAGACCCGACAGGGTAGGCGAGCAGTACTTC
j_gene: TRBJ2-7
d_gene: TRBD1
abundance: many
v_gene: TRBV6-5

CDR3aa: CASSRQGVSTDTQYF
CDR3nt: TGTGCCAGCAGCCGACAGGGGGTTAGCACAGATACGCAGTATTTT
j_gene: TRBJ2-3
d_gene: TRBD1
abundance: NA
v_gene: TRBV12-3/TRBV12-4

CDR3aa: CASSLGPQTGGTQYF
CDR3nt: TGTGCCAGCAGCCTCGGACCCCAGACGGGAGGGACCCAGTACTTC
j_gene: TRBJ2-5
d_gene: TRBD2
abundance: few
v_gene: TRBV7-9

CDR3aa: CASSTSRDVGEQFF
CDR3nt: TGTGCCAGTAGTACTTCTAGAGACGTCGGTGAGCAGTTCTTC
j_gene: TRBJ2-1
d_gene: NA
abundance: few
v_gene: TRBV19

CDR3aa: CASSLVNLGFTDTQYF
CDR3nt: TGTGCCAGCAGCTTGGTTAACCTTGGGTTCACAGATACGCAGTATTTT
j_gene: TRBJ2-3
d_gene: NA
abundance: NA
v_gene: TRBV5-5

CDR3aa: CASSDFKIWGGTEAFF
CDR3nt: TGTGCCAGCAGCGATTTTAAGATTTGGGGTGGCACTGAAGCTTTCTTT
j_gene: TRBJ1-1
d_gene: NA
abundance: many
v_gene: TRBV5-6